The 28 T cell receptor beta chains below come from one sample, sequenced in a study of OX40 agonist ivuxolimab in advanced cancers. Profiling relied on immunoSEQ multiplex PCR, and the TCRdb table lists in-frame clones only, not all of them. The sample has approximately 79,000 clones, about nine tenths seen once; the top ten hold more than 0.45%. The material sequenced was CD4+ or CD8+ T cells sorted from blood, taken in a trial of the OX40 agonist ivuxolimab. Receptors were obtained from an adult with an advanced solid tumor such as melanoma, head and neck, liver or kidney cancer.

CDR3 bases: TGTGCCAGTAGTCCCCTGACAGGGGTAGGGAATCAGCCCCAGCATTTT. This codes for CASSPLTGVGNQPQHF. The V gene is TRBV19, the J gene TRBJ1-5, with TRBD1 matching over 8 bases. The CDR3 sequence is 16 residues long. Germline lookup yields CDR1 LNHDA and CDR2 SQIVND (reference sequence). Trimming removed 5 bases from V and 4 bases from J; junction bases left unmatched: 10.

The DNA of the CDR3 is TGTGCCAGCAGTTCAGAGATTAAGGAGCGAAACACCATATATTTT. This translates into CASSSEIKERNTIYF. The chain employs TRBV7-9 and TRBJ1-3; D remains ambiguous. Per germline, CDR1 SEHNR and CDR2 FQNEAQ (reference sequence). Trimming left V 6 bases short and J 5 bases short, with 17 bases between. The CDR3 runs 15 residues.

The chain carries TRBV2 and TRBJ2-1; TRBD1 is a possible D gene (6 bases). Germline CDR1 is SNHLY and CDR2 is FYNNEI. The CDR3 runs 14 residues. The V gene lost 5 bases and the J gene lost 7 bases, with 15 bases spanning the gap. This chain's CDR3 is CASSNIRGLNEQFF. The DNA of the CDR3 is TGTGCCAGCAGTAATATAAGGGGGTTGAATGAGCAGTTCTTC.

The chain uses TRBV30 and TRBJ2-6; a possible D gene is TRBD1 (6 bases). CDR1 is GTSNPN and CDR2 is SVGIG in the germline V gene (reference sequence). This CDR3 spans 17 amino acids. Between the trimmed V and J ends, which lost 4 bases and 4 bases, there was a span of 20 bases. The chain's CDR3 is CAWKHGRGAYGANVLTF. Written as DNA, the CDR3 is TGTGCCTGGAAACATGGCAGGGGAGCTTACGGGGCCAACGTCCTGACTTTC. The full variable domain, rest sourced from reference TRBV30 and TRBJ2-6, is SQTIHQWPATLVQPVGSPLSLECTVEGTSNPNLYWYRQAAGRGLQLLFYSVGIGQISSEVPQNLSASRPQDRQFILSSKKLLLSDSGFYLCAWKHGRGAYGANVLTFGAGSRLTVL.

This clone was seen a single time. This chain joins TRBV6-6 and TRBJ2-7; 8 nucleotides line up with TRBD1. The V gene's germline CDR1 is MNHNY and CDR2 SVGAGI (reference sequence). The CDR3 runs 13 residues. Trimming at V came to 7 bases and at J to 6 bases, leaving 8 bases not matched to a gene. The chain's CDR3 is CASTPGTGVEQYF. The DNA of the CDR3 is TGTGCCAGCACTCCCGGGACAGGAGTCGAGCAGTACTTC.

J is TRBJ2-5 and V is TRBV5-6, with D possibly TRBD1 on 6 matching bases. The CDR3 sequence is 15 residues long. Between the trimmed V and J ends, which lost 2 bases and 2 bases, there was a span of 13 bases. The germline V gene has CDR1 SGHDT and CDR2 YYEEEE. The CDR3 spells CASSFTGIGQETQYF. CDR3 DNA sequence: TGTGCCAGCAGCTTTACAGGGATTGGGCAAGAGACCCAGTACTTC. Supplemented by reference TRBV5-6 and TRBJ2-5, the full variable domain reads DAGVTQSPTHLIKTRGQQVTLRCSPKSGHDTVSWYQQALGQGPQFIFQYYEEEERQRGNFPDRFSGHQFPNYSSELNVNALLLGDSALYLCASSFTGIGQETQYFGPGTRLLVL.

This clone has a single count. The CDR3 region is CASSLGALTVQETQYF. The CDR3 nucleotides read TGTGCCAGCAGCTTAGGCGCCCTCACCGTGCAAGAGACCCAGTACTTC. This chain joins TRBV7-2 and TRBJ2-5, with D uncertain. This CDR3 region has 16 residues. V lost 1 base, J lost 2 bases, and 14 bases lay in between. Germline CDR1 and CDR2: SGHTA and FQGNSA.

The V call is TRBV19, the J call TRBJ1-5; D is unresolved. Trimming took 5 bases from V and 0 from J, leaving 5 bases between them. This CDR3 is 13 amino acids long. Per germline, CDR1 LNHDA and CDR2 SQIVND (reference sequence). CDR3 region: CASSQNSNQPQHF. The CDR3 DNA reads TGTGCCAGTAGTCAAAATAGCAATCAGCCCCAGCATTTT.

CDR3 bases: TGTGCCAGCAGCGTGGGACAGAAAAATTCACCCCTCCACTTT. Protein: CASSVGQKNSPLHF. V gene TRBV9 combines with J gene TRBJ1-6; 7 nucleotides agree with TRBD1. Per the germline V gene, CDR1 is SGDLS and CDR2 is YYNGEE. The J segment lost 7 bases and the V segment lost 2 bases, leaving 3 bases of the junction unmatched. The CDR3 spans 14 residues. Looking up the rest from reference TRBV9 and TRBJ1-6 gives the full variable domain: DSGVTQTPKHLITATGQRVTLRCSPRSGDLSVYWYQQSLDQGLQFLIQYYNGEERAKGNILERFSAQQFPDLHSELNLSSLELGDSALYFCASSVGQKNSPLHFGNGTRLTVT.

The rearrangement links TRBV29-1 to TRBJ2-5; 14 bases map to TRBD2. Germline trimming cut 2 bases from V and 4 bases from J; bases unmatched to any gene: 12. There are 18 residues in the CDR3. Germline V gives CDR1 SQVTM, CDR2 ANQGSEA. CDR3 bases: TGCAGCGTTGAATTGGGGACTAGCGGGGGTGCCTGGGGAGAGACCCAGTACTTC. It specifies CSVELGTSGGAWGETQYF.

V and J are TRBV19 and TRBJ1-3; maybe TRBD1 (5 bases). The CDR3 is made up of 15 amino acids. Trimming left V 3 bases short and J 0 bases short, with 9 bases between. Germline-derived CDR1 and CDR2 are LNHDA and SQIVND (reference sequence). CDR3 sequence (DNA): TGTGCCAGTAGTATTAGTGGGGGCTCTGGAAACACCATATATTTT. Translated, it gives CASSISGGSGNTIYF.

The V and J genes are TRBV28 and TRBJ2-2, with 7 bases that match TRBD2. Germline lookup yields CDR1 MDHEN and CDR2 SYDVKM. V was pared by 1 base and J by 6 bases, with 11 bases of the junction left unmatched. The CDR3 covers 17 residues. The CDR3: CASSLYTPGTTSGELFF. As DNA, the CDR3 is TGTGCCAGCAGTTTATATACCCCTGGGACTACCTCCGGGGAGCTGTTTTTT.

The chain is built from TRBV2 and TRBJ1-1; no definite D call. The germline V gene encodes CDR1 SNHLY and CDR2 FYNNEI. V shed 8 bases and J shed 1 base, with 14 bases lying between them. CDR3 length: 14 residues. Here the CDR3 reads CASFRQKRNTEAFF. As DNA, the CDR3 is TGTGCCAGCTTCAGGCAAAAACGGAACACTGAAGCTTTCTTT.

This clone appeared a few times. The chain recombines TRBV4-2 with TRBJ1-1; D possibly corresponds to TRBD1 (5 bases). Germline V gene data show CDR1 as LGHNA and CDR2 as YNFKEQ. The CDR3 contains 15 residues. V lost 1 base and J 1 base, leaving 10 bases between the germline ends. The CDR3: CASSQVGEGNTEAFF. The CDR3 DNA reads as TGTGCCAGCAGCCAAGTGGGGGAGGGGAACACTGAAGCTTTCTTT.

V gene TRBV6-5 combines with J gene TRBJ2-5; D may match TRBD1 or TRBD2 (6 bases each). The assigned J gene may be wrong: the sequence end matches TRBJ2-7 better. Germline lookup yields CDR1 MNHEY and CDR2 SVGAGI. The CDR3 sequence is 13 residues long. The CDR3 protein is CASRPPGAHEQYF. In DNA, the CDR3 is TGTGCCAGCAGACCCCCGGGGGCCCACGAGCAGTACTTC.

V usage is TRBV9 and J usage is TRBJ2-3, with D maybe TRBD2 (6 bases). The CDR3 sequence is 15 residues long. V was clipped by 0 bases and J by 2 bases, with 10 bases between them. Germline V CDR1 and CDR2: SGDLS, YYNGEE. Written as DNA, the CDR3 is TGTGCCAGCAGCGTAGGTGCGGGGCCCACAGATACGCAGTATTTT. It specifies CASSVGAGPTDTQYF.

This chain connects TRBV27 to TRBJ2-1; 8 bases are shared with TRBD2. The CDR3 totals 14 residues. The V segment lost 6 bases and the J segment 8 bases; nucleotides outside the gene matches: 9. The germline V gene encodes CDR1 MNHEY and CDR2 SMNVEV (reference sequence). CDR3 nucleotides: TGTGCCAGCAGCTACATCGGGAGGGCGGATGAGCAGTTCTTC. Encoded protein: CASSYIGRADEQFF.

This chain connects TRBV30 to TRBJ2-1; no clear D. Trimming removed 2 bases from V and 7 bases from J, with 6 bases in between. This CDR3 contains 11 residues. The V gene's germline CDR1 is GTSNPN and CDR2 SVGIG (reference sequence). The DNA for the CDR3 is TGTGCCTGGAGTTCCCAGAATGAGCAGTTCTTC. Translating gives CAWSSQNEQFF.

CDR3 sequence (DNA): TGTGCCAGCTCGACCGGGACAGTTAATGAAAAACTGTTTTTT. Protein sequence: CASSTGTVNEKLFF. This chain uses TRBV18 with TRBJ1-4; TRBD1 matches at 7 bases. The ends lost 6 bases at V and 4 bases at J; junction bases unmatched: 5. CDR1 and CDR2 (germline): KGHSH, LQKENI. This CDR3 is built from 14 residues.

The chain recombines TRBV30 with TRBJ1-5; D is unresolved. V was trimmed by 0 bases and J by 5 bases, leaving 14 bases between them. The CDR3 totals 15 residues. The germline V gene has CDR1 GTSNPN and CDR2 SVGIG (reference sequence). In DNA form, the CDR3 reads TGTGCCTGGAGTGTAAGGGTCGGAGGGCATCAGCCCCAGCATTTT. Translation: CAWSVRVGGHQPQHF. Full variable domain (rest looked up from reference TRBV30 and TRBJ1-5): SQTIHQWPATLVQPVGSPLSLECTVEGTSNPNLYWYRQAAGRGLQLLFYSVGIGQISSEVPQNLSASRPQDRQFILSSKKLLLSDSGFYLCAWSVRVGGHQPQHFGDGTRLSIL.

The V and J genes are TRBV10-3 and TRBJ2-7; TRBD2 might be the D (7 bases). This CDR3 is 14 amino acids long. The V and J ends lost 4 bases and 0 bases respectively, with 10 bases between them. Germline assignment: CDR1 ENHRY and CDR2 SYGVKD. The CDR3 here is CAISGGGSSYEQYF. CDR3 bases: TGTGCCATCAGTGGCGGGGGCTCCTCCTACGAGCAGTACTTC.

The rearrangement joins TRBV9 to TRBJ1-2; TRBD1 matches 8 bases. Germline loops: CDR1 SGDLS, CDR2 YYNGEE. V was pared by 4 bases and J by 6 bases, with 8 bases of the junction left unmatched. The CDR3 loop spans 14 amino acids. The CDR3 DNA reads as TGTGCCAGCAGCACCGACAGGGGAAAGGATGGCTACACCTTC. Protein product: CASSTDRGKDGYTF.

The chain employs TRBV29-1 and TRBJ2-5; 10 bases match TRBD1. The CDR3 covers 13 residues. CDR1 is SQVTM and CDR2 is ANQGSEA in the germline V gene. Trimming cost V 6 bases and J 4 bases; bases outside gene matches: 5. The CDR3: CSVRDRGGETQYF. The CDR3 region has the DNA TGCAGCGTCCGGGACAGGGGAGGAGAGACCCAGTACTTC.

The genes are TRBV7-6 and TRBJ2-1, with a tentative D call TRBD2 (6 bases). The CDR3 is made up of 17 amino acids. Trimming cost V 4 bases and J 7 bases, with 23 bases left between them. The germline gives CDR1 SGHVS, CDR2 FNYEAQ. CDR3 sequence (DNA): TGTGCCAGCAGCTCGAAACTAGCTTCCATAGTGGGTAATGAGCAGTTCTTC. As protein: CASSSKLASIVGNEQFF.

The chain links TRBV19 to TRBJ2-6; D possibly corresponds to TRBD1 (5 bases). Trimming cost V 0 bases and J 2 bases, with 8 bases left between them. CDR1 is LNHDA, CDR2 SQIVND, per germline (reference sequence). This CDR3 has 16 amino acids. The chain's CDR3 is CASSIDGRAGANVLTF. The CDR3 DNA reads TGTGCCAGTAGTATAGATGGCAGGGCTGGGGCCAACGTCCTGACTTTC.

The CDR3 loop is CASSQGPNYGYTF. CDR3 bases: TGTGCCAGCAGCCAAGGGCCTAACTATGGCTACACCTTC. V usage is TRBV2 and J usage is TRBJ1-2, with D uncertain. In germline, CDR1 is SNHLY, CDR2 FYNNEI. This CDR3 is 13 amino acids long. Deletions cut 6 bases from V and 0 bases from J, with 8 bases between.

The CDR3 sequence is CASSLDSMNTEAFF. The CDR3 nucleotides read TGCGCCAGCAGCTTGGACAGCATGAACACTGAAGCTTTCTTT. V gene TRBV5-1 combines with J gene TRBJ1-1, with D uncertain. Germline CDR1 is SGHRS and CDR2 is YFSETQ. This CDR3 comprises 14 residues. The ends were cut back, 0 bases at V and 0 bases at J, with 6 bases in the middle.

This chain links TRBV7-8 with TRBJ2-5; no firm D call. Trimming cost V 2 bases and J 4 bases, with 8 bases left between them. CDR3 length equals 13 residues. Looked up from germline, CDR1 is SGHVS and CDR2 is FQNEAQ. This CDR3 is CASSLNFRETQYF. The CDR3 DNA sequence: TGTGCCAGCAGCTTAAACTTCCGAGAGACCCAGTACTTC.